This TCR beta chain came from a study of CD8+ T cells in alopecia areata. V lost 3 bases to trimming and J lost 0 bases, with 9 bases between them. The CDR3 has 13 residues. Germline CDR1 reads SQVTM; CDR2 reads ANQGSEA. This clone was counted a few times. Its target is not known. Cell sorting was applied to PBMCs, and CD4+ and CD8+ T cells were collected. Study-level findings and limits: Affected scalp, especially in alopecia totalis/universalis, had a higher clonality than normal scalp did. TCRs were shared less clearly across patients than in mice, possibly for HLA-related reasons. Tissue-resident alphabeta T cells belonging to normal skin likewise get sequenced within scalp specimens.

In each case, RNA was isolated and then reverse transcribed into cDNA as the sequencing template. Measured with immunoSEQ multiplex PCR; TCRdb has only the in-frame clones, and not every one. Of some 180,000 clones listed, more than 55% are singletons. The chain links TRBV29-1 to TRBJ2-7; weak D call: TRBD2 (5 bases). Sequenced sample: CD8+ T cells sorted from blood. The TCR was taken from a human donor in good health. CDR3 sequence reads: CSVDLGSSYEQYF. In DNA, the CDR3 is TGCAGCGTTGATCTAGGGAGCTCCTACGAGCAGTACTTC.